This T cell receptor beta chain was observed in a study of cytomegalovirus exposure and HLA in healthy donors. The CDR3 is 12 residues long. Trimming pared 11 bases from V and 0 bases from J, leaving 9 bases between. Germline-derived CDR1 and CDR2 are MRHNA and SNTAGT. 60 Vbeta and 13 Jbeta primers were used in PCR. Generated by immunoSEQ multiplex PCR, the TCRdb table keeps only in-frame clones and is missing some. The sample lists 130,000 or so clones; about 81% were seen once. The clonotype was recovered from a woman in her 40s in good health and CMV-seropositive. This sequence joins TRBV6-4 and TRBJ2-3, with D unresolved. The material sequenced was PBMCs. The CDR3: CASSRSTDTQYF. CDR3 coding DNA: TGTGCCTCAAGCCGTAGCACAGATACGCAGTATTTT.